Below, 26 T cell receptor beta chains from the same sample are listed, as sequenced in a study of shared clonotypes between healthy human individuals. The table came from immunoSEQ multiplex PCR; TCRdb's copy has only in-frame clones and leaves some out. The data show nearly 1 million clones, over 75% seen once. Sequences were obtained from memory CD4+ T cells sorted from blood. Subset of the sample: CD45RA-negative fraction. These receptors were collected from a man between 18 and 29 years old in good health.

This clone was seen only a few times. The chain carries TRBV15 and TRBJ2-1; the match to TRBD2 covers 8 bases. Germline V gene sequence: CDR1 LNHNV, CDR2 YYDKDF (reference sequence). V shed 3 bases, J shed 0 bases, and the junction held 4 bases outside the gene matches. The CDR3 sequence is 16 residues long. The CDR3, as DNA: TGTGCCACCAGCAGCTTAGCGGGGAACTCCTACAATGAGCAGTTCTTC. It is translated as CATSSLAGNSYNEQFF.

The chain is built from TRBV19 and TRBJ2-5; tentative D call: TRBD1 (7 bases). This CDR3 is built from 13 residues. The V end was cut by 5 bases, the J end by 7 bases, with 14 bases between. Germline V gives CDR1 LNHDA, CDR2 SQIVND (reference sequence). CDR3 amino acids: CASSARQGGTQYF. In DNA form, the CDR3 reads TGTGCCAGTAGTGCACGACAGGGAGGGACCCAGTACTTC.

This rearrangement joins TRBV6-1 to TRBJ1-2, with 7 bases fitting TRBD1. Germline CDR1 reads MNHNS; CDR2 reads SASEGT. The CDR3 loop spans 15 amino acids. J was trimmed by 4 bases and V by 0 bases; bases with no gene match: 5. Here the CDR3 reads CASSEAGGQVYGYTF. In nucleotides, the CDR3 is TGTGCCAGCAGTGAAGCGGGAGGACAGGTCTATGGCTACACCTTC.

CDR3 amino acids: CASSEIYGDRDRSIYEQYF. The CDR3 bases are TGTGCCAGCAGTGAAATTTATGGGGACAGGGACCGATCGATTTACGAGCAGTACTTC. The chain uses TRBV6-1 and TRBJ2-7; 9 nucleotides align to TRBD1. The CDR3 has 19 residues. CDR1 is MNHNS, CDR2 SASEGT, per germline. V lost 2 bases to trimming and J lost 4 bases; unmatched junction nucleotides: 18.

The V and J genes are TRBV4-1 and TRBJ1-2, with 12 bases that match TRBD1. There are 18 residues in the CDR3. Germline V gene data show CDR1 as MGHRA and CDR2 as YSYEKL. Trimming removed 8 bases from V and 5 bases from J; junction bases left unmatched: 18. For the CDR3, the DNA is TGCGCCAGCTCCCCTGCCGGGGACAGGGGGCGGATCGGGTATGGCTACACCTTC. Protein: CASSPAGDRGRIGYGYTF.

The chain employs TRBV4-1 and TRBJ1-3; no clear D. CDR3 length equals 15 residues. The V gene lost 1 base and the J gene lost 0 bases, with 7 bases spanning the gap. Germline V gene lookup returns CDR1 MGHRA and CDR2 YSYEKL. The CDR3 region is CASSQVDYSGNTIYF. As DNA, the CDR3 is TGCGCCAGCAGCCAAGTCGATTACTCTGGAAACACCATATATTTT.

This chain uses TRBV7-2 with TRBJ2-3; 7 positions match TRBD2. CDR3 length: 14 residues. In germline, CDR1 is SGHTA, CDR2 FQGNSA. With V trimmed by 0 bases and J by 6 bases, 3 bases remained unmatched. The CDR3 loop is CASSLAGGTDTQYF. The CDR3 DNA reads TGTGCCAGCAGCTTAGCGGGAGGGACGGATACGCAGTATTTT.

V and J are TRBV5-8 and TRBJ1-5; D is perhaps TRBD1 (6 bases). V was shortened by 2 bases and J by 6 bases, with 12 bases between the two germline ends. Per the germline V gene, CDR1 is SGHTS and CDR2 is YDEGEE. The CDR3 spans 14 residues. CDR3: CASSFLTGLQPQHF. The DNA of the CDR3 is TGTGCCAGCAGCTTCTTGACAGGTCTTCAGCCCCAGCATTTT.

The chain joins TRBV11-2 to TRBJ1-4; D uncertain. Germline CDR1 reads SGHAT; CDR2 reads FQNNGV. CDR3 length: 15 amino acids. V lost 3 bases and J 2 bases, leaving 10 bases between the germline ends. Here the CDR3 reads CASSLGISTNEKLFF. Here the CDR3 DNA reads TGTGCCAGCAGCTTGGGGATTTCCACTAATGAAAAACTGTTTTTT.

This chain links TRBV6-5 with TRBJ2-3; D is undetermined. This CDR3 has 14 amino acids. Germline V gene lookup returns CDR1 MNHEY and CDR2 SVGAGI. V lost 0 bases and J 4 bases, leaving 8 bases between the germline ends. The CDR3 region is CASSYSEGADTQYF. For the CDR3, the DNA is TGTGCCAGCAGTTACTCGGAAGGAGCAGATACGCAGTATTTT.

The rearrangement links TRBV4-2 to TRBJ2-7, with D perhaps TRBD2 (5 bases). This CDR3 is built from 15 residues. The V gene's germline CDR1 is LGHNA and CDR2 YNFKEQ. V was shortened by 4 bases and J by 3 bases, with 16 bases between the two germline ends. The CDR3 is CASSLESDGIYEQYF. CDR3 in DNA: TGTGCCAGCAGCCTTGAATCGGACGGGATCTACGAGCAGTACTTC.

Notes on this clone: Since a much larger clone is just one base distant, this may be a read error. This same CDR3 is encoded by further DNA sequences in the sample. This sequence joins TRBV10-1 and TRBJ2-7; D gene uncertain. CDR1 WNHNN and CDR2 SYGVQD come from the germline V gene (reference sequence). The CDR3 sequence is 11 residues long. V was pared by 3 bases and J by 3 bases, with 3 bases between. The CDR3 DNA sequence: TGCGCCAGCAGTGAAGGCTACGAGCAGTACTTC. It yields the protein CASSEGYEQYF.

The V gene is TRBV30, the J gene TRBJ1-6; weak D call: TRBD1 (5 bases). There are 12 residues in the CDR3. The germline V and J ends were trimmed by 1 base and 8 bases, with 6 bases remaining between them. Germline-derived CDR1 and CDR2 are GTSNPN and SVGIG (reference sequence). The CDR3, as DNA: TGTGCCTGGAGTGCAGGGTATTCACCCCTCCACTTT. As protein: CAWSAGYSPLHF.

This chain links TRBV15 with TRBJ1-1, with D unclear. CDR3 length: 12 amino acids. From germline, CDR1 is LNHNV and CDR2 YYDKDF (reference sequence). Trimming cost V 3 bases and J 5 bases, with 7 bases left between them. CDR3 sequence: CATSRTDTEAFF. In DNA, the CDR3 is TGTGCCACCAGCAGGACGGATACTGAAGCTTTCTTT. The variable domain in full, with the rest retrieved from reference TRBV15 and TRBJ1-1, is DAMVIQNPRYQVTQFGKPVTLSCSQTLNHNVMYWYQQKSSQAPKLLFHYYDKDFNNEADTPDNFQSRRPNTSFCFLDIRSPGLGDTAMYLCATSRTDTEAFFGQGTRLTVV.

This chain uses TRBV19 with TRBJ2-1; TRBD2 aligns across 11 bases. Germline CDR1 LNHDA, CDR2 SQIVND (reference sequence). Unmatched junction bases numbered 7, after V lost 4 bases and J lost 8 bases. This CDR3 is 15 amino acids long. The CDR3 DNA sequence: TGTGCCAGTAGTACTAGCGGGGGGCCTTTGGATGAGCAGTTCTTC. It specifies CASSTSGGPLDEQFF.

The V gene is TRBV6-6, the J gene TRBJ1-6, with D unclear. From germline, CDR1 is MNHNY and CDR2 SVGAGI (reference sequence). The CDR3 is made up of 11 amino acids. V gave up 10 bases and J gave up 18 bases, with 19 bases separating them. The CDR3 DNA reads TGTGCCATCGGAGGGCCCAAGGGCTACCACTTT. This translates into CAIGGPKGYHF.

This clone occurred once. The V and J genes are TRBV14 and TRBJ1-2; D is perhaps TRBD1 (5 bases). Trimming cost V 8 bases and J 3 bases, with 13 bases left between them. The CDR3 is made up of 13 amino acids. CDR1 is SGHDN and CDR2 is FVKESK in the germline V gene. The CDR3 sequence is CASSQGSYYGYTF. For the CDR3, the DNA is TGTGCCAGCTCGCAGGGATCGTACTATGGCTACACCTTC.

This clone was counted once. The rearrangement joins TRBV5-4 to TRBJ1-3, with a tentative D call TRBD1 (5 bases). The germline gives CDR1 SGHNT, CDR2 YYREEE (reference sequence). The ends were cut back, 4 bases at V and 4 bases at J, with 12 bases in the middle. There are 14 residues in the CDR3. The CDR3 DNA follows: TGTGCCAGCAGCCATACAGGTGCGGGAAACACCATATATTTT. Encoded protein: CASSHTGAGNTIYF.

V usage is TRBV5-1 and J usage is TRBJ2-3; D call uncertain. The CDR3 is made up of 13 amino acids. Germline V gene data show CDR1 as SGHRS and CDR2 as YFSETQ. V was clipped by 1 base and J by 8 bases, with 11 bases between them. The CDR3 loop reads CASSLSPPGTQYF. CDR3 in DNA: TGCGCCAGCAGCTTGTCTCCGCCCGGTACGCAGTATTTT.

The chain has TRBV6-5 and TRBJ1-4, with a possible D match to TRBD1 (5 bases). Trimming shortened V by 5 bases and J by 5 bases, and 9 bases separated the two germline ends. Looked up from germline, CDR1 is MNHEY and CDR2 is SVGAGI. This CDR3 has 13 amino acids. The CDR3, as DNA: TGTGCCAGCAGTCCTCGGGGGAATGAAAAACTGTTTTTT. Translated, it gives CASSPRGNEKLFF.

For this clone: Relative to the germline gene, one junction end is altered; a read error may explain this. The CDR3 reads CATSQSQLGGYTF. Written as DNA, the CDR3 is TGTGCCACCAGCCAATCCCAGCTTGGGGGCTACACCTTC. The chain joins TRBV16 to TRBJ1-2; D is ambiguous. Germline loops: CDR1 KGHSY, CDR2 FQNENV. The CDR3 has 13 residues.

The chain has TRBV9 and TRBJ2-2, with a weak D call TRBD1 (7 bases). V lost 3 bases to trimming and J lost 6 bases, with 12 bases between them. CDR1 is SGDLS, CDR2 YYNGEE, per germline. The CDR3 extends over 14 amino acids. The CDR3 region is CASSGGGGPGELFF. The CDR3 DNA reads TGTGCCAGCAGCGGCGGAGGGGGCCCCGGGGAGCTGTTTTTT.

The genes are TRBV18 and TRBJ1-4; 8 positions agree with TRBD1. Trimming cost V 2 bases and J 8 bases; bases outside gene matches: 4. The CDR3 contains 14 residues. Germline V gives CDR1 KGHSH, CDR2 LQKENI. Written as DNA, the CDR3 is TGTGCCAGCTCACCAGGACAGGGCGAGGAAAAACTGTTTTTT. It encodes CASSPGQGEEKLFF.

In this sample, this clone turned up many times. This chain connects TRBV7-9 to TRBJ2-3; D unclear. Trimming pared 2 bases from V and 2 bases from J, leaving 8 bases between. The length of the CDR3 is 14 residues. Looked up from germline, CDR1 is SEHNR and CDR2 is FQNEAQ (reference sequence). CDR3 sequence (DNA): TGTGCCAGCAGCTTAAAAATGACCACAGATACGCAGTATTTT. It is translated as CASSLKMTTDTQYF.

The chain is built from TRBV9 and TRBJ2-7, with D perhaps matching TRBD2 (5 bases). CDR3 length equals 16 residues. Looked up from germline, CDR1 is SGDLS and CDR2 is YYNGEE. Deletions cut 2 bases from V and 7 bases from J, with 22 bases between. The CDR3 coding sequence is TGTGCCAGCAGCGTCTCCCCCCAGGACTCCCCGGGGGAGCAGTACTTC. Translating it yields CASSVSPQDSPGEQYF. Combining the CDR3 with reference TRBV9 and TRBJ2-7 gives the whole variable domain DSGVTQTPKHLITATGQRVTLRCSPRSGDLSVYWYQQSLDQGLQFLIQYYNGEERAKGNILERFSAQQFPDLHSELNLSSLELGDSALYFCASSVSPQDSPGEQYFGPGTRLTVT.

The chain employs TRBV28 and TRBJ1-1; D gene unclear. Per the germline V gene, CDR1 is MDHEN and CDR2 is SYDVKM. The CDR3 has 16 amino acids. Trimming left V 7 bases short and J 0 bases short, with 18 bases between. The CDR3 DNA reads TGTGCCAGCATCCTTGCGACCCCGGGGATGAACACTGAAGCTTTCTTT. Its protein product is CASILATPGMNTEAFF.